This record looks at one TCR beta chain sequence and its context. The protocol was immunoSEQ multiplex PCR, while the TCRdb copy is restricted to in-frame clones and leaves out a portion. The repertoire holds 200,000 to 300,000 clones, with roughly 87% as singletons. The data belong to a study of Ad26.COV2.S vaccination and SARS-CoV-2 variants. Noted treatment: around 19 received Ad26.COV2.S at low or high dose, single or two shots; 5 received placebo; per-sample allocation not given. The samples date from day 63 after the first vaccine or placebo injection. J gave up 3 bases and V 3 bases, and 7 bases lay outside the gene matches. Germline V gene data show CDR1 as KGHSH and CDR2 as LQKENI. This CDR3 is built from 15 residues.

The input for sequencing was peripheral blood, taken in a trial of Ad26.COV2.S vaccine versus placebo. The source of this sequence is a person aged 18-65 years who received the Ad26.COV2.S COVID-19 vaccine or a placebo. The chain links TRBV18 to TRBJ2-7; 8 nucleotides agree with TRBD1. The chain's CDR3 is CASSPNGQGGYEQYV. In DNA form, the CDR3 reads TGTGCCAGCTCACCGAACGGACAGGGAGGCTACGAGCAGTACGTC.